This TCR beta chain was found in a study of PD-1 blockade in classical Hodgkin lymphoma. Across the whole study: A 3 mg/kg intravenous dose of nivolumab was received by patients every 2 weeks.

As for time point: cycle 4 day 1 (C4D1), after less than 7 weeks of nivolumab. Every patient experienced relapse after autologous stem cell transplantation, and brentuximab vedotin exposure varied. Complete response, partial response or progressive disease made up the best responses. Clones were sequenced by immunoSEQ multiplex PCR, and TCRdb holds only the in-frame ones, with some missing. The table has roughly 64,000 clones, 85% to 95% seen once. CDR3 length equals 14 residues. V lost 10 bases, J lost 4 bases, and 4 bases stayed unmatched. Per germline, CDR1 MNHEY and CDR2 SMNVEV (reference sequence). As regards this clone: The antigen remains unidentified.

Points from the study as a whole: Patients with a complete response exhibited baseline diversity comparable to newly diagnosed patients. Newly diagnosed patients reportedly had lower baseline TCR diversity than healthy donors.

The source material was peripheral blood mononuclear cells (PBMCs), sampled before the fourth cycle of nivolumab. This chain joins TRBV27 and TRBJ2-1, with TRBD2 identical over 13 bases. This TCR derives from a human donor with classical Hodgkin lymphoma. CDR3 protein: CATKLAGGYNEQFF. The DNA of the CDR3 is TGTGCCACCAAACTAGCGGGAGGGTACAATGAGCAGTTCTTC.